The present TCR beta chain was sequenced within a study of blood T cell repertoires in COVID-19. For the study at large: T cells, B-cell-depleted T cells, or PBMCs supplied cDNA or gDNA.

Original processing notes: The assay estimated nucleated cells by amplifying reference gene primers. The assay was immunoSEQ multiplex PCR, and TCRdb's table has in-frame clones only and misses some. The V and J calls and clone size were taken over from that table, and D and trimming were inferred from the DNA. Among 200,000 to 250,000 clones listed, 85% were seen once. From germline, CDR1 is SNHLY and CDR2 FYNNEI. J gave up 4 bases and V 5 bases, and 2 bases lay outside the gene matches. This CDR3 is built from 15 residues. The rearrangement links TRBV2 to TRBJ2-1, with 13 bases identical to TRBD2. This receptor was identified in a woman in her 70s with COVID-19, enrolled during active disease. Sequences were obtained from peripheral blood. In DNA, the CDR3 is TGTGCCAGCAGTCCGGGACTAGCGGGGTACAATGAGCAGTTCTTC. It is translated as CASSPGLAGYNEQFF.